These 20 T cell receptor beta chains were sequenced from one sample in a study of technical replicates of blood from a handful of donors. Measured with immunoSEQ multiplex PCR; TCRdb has only the in-frame clones, and not every one. The table includes more than 65,000 clones, more than 90% detected once. Sequencing was performed on T cells isolated from PBMCs. These receptors were obtained from a human donor in good health.

The count of this clone is one. For the CDR3, the DNA is TGTGCCAGTAACCCGAGCGGGAGAGCAACCGGGGAGCTGTTTTTT. Its translation: CASNPSGRATGELFF. This sequence joins TRBV19 and TRBJ2-2; 8 bases line up with TRBD2. The CDR3 loop spans 15 amino acids. V shed 7 bases and J 5 bases; nucleotides not matched to a gene: 9. Germline V lookup: CDR1 LNHDA, CDR2 SQIVND (reference sequence).

In regard to this clone: The junction differs from germline at one of its ends, possibly a read error. J is TRBJ2-2 and V is TRBV4-2, with 11 nucleotides matching TRBD2. Germline lookup yields CDR1 LGHNA and CDR2 YNFKEQ. The CDR3 has 16 residues. The CDR3 bases are TGTGCCAGCAGTCAAGACCGACTAGCGGGAACCGGGGAGCTGTTTTTT. Protein: CASSQDRLAGTGELFF.

V gene TRBV19 combines with J gene TRBJ2-1, with 10 bases fitting TRBD2. Germline V gene sequence: CDR1 LNHDA, CDR2 SQIVND (reference sequence). V lost 10 bases to trimming and J lost 3 bases; unmatched junction nucleotides: 9. This CDR3 comprises 15 residues. This CDR3 reads CATIPASGSYNEQFF. CDR3 coding DNA: TGTGCCACTATCCCAGCTAGCGGGAGCTACAATGAGCAGTTCTTC.

The chain combines TRBV10-2 with TRBJ2-2; 7 positions agree with TRBD1. The CDR3 sequence is 14 residues long. Germline V CDR1 and CDR2: WSHSY, SAAADI. Losses at the gene ends were 5 bases for V and 4 bases for J; bases not matched to a gene: 4. In DNA, the CDR3 is TGCGCCAGCAGTTGGGACAGAGTCACCGGGGAGCTGTTTTTT. Its translation is CASSWDRVTGELFF.

The V call is TRBV14, the J call TRBJ2-5; tentative D call: TRBD2 (7 bases). V was clipped by 4 bases and J by 5 bases, with 14 bases between them. The germline V gene encodes CDR1 SGHDN and CDR2 FVKESK. The CDR3 has 14 residues. The chain's CDR3 is CASSRGRGYETQYF. DNA of the CDR3: TGTGCCAGCAGCCGAGGGAGGGGGTACGAGACCCAGTACTTC.

CDR3 loop: CASSLNQGDFNQPQHF. DNA of the CDR3: TGTGCCAGCTCACTAAATCAGGGGGACTTCAATCAGCCCCAGCATTTT. This rearrangement joins TRBV18 to TRBJ1-5; 7 bases agree with TRBD1. The ends lost 4 bases at V and 3 bases at J; junction bases unmatched: 9. CDR3 size: 16 residues. In germline, CDR1 is KGHSH, CDR2 LQKENI.

The chain combines TRBV30 with TRBJ1-5, with unresolved D. The V end was cut by 2 bases, the J end by 2 bases, with 4 bases between. CDR3 length: 12 residues. The germline V gene encodes CDR1 GTSNPN and CDR2 SVGIG (reference sequence). CDR3 sequence reads: CAWSTGNQPQHF. DNA of the CDR3: TGTGCCTGGAGTACGGGCAATCAGCCCCAGCATTTT.

The J gene is TRBJ1-4, the V gene TRBV2; 8 bases agree with TRBD1. J was trimmed by 1 base and V by 5 bases; bases with no gene match: 3. From germline, CDR1 is SNHLY and CDR2 FYNNEI. The CDR3 loop spans 15 amino acids. The CDR3 DNA is TGTGCCAGCAGTCCAGACAGGGGAACTAATGAAAAACTGTTTTTT. It specifies CASSPDRGTNEKLFF.

V is TRBV6-5 and J is TRBJ1-2, with a tentative D call TRBD1 (6 bases). The V end lost 10 bases, the J end lost 8 bases, and 14 bases lay between the germline ends. The CDR3 covers 11 residues. Germline lookup yields CDR1 MNHEY and CDR2 SVGAGI. The CDR3 protein is CAILTGKGYTF. In DNA, the CDR3 is TGTGCCATTTTGACAGGAAAAGGCTACACCTTC.

Concerning this clone: Without the conserved terminal phenylalanine or tryptophan, this CDR3 likely stems from a read error. The limits of the CDR3 on the DNA are not certain, so only TCRdb's listed CDR3 is given. The chain links TRBV11-3 to TRBJ1-4; the tabulated D call, TRBD1, remains unverified against the DNA. Germline V lookup: CDR1 SGHNT, CDR2 YENEEA. With termini counted, the CDR3 has 12 amino acids. The CDR3 protein is CASSSCVRDRGR.

The rearrangement links TRBV5-1 to TRBJ2-3, with 7 positions matching TRBD1. The germline gives CDR1 SGHRS, CDR2 YFSETQ. The junction had 14 bases not matched to a gene; V was cut back by 2 bases and J by 5 bases. The CDR3 has 17 residues. The CDR3 sequence is CASSFTNSGTVEDTQYF. CDR3 DNA sequence: TGCGCCAGCAGCTTTACGAATTCCGGGACAGTTGAAGATACGCAGTATTTT.

The CDR3 is CAWSFLTGVEQYF. As DNA, the CDR3 is TGTGCCTGGAGTTTCCTAACGGGGGTTGAGCAGTACTTC. This chain uses TRBV30 with TRBJ2-7, with D perhaps TRBD2 (6 bases). Germline CDR1 and CDR2: GTSNPN and SVGIG (reference sequence). The CDR3 extends over 13 amino acids. V lost 2 bases and J lost 7, with 15 bases in between.

This rearrangement joins TRBV15 to TRBJ2-7, with 9 bases matching TRBD2. The CDR3 consists of 16 residues. CDR1 is LNHNV and CDR2 is YYDKDF in the germline V gene (reference sequence). J was trimmed by 2 bases and V by 5 bases; bases with no gene match: 10. The CDR3 loop reads CATSGRSSGATYEQYF. The CDR3 DNA sequence: TGTGCCACCAGCGGCCGGTCTAGCGGGGCTACCTACGAGCAGTACTTC.

The rearrangement uses TRBV5-1 and TRBJ1-5; D is perhaps TRBD1 (6 bases). The CDR3 covers 15 residues. Trimming took off 0 bases at V and 6 bases at J, with 13 bases between the two ends. Per the germline V gene, CDR1 is SGHRS and CDR2 is YFSETQ. The CDR3, as DNA: TGCGCCAGCAGCTTGGAAGTGGGGGCGGGTCAGCCCCAGCATTTT. This translates into CASSLEVGAGQPQHF.

This chain connects TRBV4-2 to TRBJ2-3; 7 bases are a match to TRBD2. The CDR3 is 15 residues long. Germline V CDR1 and CDR2: LGHNA, YNFKEQ. Unmatched junction bases numbered 4, after V lost 1 base and J lost 3 bases. The CDR3 DNA reads TGTGCCAGCAGCCAAGGCCTAGCGGTAACAGATACGCAGTATTTT. This sequence encodes CASSQGLAVTDTQYF.

This chain uses TRBV4-3 with TRBJ1-5, with TRBD1 as a possible D gene (5 bases). V lost 0 bases, J lost 2 bases, and 8 bases lay in between. There are 15 residues in the CDR3. The germline V gene has CDR1 LGHNA and CDR2 YSLEER. The CDR3 nucleotides read TGCGCCAGCAGCCAAGAGGGACTGGGCAATCAGCCCCAGCATTTT. This gives the protein CASSQEGLGNQPQHF.

The J gene is TRBJ2-7, the V gene TRBV9; possibly TRBD2 for D (7 bases). This CDR3 is 14 amino acids long. Germline values: CDR1 SGDLS, CDR2 YYNGEE. V was pared by 4 bases and J by 4 bases, with 15 bases between. CDR3 coding DNA: TGTGCCAGCAGCTCCGAGGGGGAGGGGTACGAGCAGTACTTC. Translation gives CASSSEGEGYEQYF.

V is TRBV10-2 and J is TRBJ2-5; 9 bases match TRBD2. V shed 8 bases, J shed 3 bases, and the junction held 10 bases outside the gene matches. This CDR3 is 15 amino acids long. The germline V gene has CDR1 WSHSY and CDR2 SAAADI. The CDR3 nucleotides are TGCGCCAGCTGGGGGGGCGGGAGGGCGGAAGAGACCCAGTACTTC. Its translation: CASWGGGRAEETQYF.

This chain uses TRBV28 with TRBJ1-2; D is unclear. The V end was cut by 1 base, the J end by 5 bases, with 2 bases between. Germline V lookup: CDR1 MDHEN, CDR2 SYDVKM. CDR3 size: 11 residues. CDR3 residues: CASSLSYGYTF. DNA of the CDR3: TGTGCCAGCAGTTTATCTTATGGCTACACCTTC.

The chain links TRBV19 to TRBJ1-1, with 7 bases aligning to TRBD1. The CDR3 runs to 19 residues. V gave up 3 bases and J gave up 6 bases; unmatched junction bases: 22. Germline lookup yields CDR1 LNHDA and CDR2 SQIVND (reference sequence). The CDR3 DNA follows: TGTGCCAGTAGTATTATCCCCCTGCTTTCATTTGACAGGGAAGCTGAAGCTTTCTTT. Translating it yields CASSIIPLLSFDREAEAFF.